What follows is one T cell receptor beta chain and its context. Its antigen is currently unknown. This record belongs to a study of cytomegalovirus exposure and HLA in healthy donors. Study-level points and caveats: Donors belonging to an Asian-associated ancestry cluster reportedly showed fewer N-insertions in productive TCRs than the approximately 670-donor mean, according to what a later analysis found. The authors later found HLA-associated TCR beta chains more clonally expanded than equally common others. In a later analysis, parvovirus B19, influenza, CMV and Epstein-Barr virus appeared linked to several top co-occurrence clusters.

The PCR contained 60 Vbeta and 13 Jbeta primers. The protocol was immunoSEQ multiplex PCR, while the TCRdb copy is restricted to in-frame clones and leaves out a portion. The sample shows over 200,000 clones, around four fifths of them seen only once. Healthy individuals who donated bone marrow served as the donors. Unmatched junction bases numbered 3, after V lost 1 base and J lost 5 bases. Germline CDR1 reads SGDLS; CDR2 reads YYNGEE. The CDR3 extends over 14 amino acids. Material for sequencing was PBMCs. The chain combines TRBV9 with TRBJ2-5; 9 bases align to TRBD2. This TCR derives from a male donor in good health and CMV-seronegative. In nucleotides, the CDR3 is TGTGCCAGCAGCGTAATGGCGGGGGGGGAGACCCAGTACTTC. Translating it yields CASSVMAGGETQYF.